The sequence of this T cell receptor (beta chain) was determined in a study of blood T cell repertoires in COVID-19. About the study: From T cells, B-cell-depleted T cells, or PBMCs came the material, which was cDNA or gDNA.

In the authors' methods: Reference gene primer amplification yielded estimated nucleated cell counts. Assay: immunoSEQ multiplex PCR; the TCRdb copy retains only in-frame clones and omits some. Clone size and the V and J calls come from that table; the DNA yielded D and trimming. Of 150,000 to 200,000 clones in the sample, about four fifths were seen once. Germline CDR1 reads SNHLY; CDR2 reads FYNNEI. The CDR3 has 14 amino acids. With V trimmed by 6 bases and J by 4 bases, 7 bases remained unmatched. The TCR sequence derives from a man aged 65 to 79 who had recovered from COVID-19. Sequencing was done on a sample of peripheral blood. The genes are TRBV2 and TRBJ1-2, with 8 bases identical to TRBD1. Here the CDR3 reads CASRGTGDFYGYTF. CDR3 nucleotides: TGTGCCAGCAGGGGGACAGGAGACTTCTATGGCTACACCTTC.